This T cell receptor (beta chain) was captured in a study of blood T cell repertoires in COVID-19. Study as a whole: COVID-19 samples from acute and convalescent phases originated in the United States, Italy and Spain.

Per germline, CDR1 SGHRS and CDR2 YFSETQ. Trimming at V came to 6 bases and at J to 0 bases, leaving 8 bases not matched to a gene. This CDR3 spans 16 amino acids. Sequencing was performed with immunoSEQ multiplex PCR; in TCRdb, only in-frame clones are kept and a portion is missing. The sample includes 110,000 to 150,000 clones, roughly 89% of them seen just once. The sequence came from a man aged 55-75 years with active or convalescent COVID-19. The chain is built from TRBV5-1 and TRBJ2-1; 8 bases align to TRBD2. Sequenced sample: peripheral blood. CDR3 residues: CASKATAGVSYNEQFF. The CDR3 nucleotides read TGCGCCAGCAAGGCTACAGCGGGGGTCTCCTACAATGAGCAGTTCTTC.